The TCR beta chain under discussion was sequenced for a study of radiation and T cells in renal cell carcinoma (dated by TCRdb to 2019 to 2021). Notes on the research overall: In total, fewer than 55 samples, comprising approximately 26 tumors and about 27 peripheral blood samples, were subjected to TCR beta sequencing. The final blood draw was performed at 4 weeks after radiation, at the same time as nephrectomy. Across all 50 or so samples, 3,800,000 or so unique CDR3 nucleotide sequences encoding over 2.5 million unique CDR3 amino acid sequences were identified.

Trimming at the junction amounts to 4 bases on V and 4 bases on J, and the germline ends lie 21 bases apart. As encoded in the germline V gene, CDR1 is SGHRS while CDR2 is YFSETQ. Taken from cysteine to phenylalanine, the CDR3 has 16 residues. Kept here is only the CDR3 DNA, which spans 48 bases and is read in frame from base 1. TCR beta libraries were generated from genomic DNA with the immunoSEQ kit, following the manufacturer's recommendations. To prepare libraries, a first multiplex PCR with proprietary primers was run, followed by a second PCR that added unique barcodes, and a bead cleanup was done after each round. A positive control reaction and a negative control reaction, both provided in the kit, were run with every batch of samples. The final libraries were assessed on an Agilent 4200 TapeStation D1000 ScreenTape, pooled by volume, and quantified by qPCR. Sequencing ran on an Illumina NextSeq500 with a MidOutput 150-cycle cartridge, using 156 Read1 and 15 Index1 cycles with kit custom primers. The pooled library was loaded at about 0.93 pM with around 20% PhiX control spiked in. As for the original processing: The vendor-processed data were analyzed in R, and a clonotype was defined as all T cells that share the same CDR3 nucleotide sequence. For clone abundance analyses, frequencies were normalized to the 10,000 most abundant clones in each sample. Before analysis, public T cell clones were removed, and these numbered fewer than six per sample on average. Tumor-enriched and baseline blood-enriched clonotypes were defined by at least a 32-fold difference in abundance between compartments. A beta-binomial differential abundance model was applied to find clonotypes that expanded or contracted between blood time points. Tumor-blood repertoire similarity was measured with the Baroni-Urbani and Buser coefficient, and groups were compared using two-tailed Wilcoxon tests in R. TCRdb provides this immuneACCESS table in a form limited to in-frame rearrangements. Some clones are lacking; in checked studies, under half of them reflect an unresolved V gene, and why the rest are absent is not known. V and J calls and clone size follow that table, whereas D and trimming were derived from the DNA. A total of over 120,000 clones appear in this sample, 70% to 90% of them only once. The ten largest clonotypes hold less than 20% of the sample.

What this sample's time point label stands for: blood 4 weeks post-SBRT, at nephrectomy. The sample's treatment or condition label, decoded: 15 Gy SBRT to primary tumor, nephrectomy 4 weeks later. The samples were obtained from a clinical trial, where primary renal cell carcinomas were treated with 15 Gy stereotactic body radiation therapy and then removed by nephrectomy 4 weeks afterward. To follow tumor-enriched clonotypes, peripheral blood was collected serially from radiation-treated patients at baseline and again at 2 weeks and 4 weeks after SBRT. Renal cell carcinoma with clear cell pathology was present in all patients. The QIAamp DNA Blood Mini Kit (Qiagen) was used to prepare genomic DNA for TCR sequencing. The analyses included only samples that passed all quality control checks. Concerning this clone itself: Its antigen is unknown. Base qualities are missing; no much larger clone stands one base away.

Here is what the overall study found, with its caveats: Because pretreatment tumor biopsies were not available, the baseline intratumoral presence of clonotypes could not be determined. Because the trial had a single-armed design, the trial could not examine how radiation dose or scheduling affected the TCR repertoire. In blood, the top tumor clonotypes increased between baseline and 2 weeks post-radiation and then shrank by 4 weeks, which suggests that tumor-resident clones expanded only transiently. Dynamics of the blood repertoire were not tracked past 4 weeks after treatment.

The sequence links TRBV5-1 to TRBJ2-7; the best D guess is TRBD2, with 5 bases matching. The source of this sequence is a woman in her forties or fifties with renal cell carcinoma. Specimen: blood, collected from a patient whose treatment included radiotherapy and nephrectomy. The CDR3 protein is CASSPGFSGPLYEQYF. The bases are TGCGCCAGCAGCCCGGGATTTTCAGGCCCCCTATACGAGCAGTACTTC.